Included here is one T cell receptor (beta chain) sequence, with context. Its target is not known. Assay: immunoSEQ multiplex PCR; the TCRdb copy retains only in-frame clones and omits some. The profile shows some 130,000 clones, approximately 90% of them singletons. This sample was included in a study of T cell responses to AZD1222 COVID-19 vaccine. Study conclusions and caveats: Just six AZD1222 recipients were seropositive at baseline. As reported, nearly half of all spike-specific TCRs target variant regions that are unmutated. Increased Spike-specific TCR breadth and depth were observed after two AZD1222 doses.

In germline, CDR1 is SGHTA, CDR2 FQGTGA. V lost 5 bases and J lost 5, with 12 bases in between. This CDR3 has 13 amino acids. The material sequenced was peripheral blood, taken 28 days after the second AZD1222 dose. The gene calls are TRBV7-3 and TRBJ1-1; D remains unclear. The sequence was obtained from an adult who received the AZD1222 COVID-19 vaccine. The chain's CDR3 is CASSQTWGTEAFF. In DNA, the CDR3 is TGTGCCAGCAGCCAAACCTGGGGAACTGAAGCTTTCTTT.